This T cell receptor beta chain is drawn from a study of blood T cell repertoires in COVID-19. Across the whole study: PBMCs, B-cell-depleted T cells, or T cells provided the cDNA or gDNA that made up the material.

Profiling relied on immunoSEQ multiplex PCR, and the TCRdb table lists in-frame clones only, not all of them. Of 100,000 to 150,000 clones in the sample, more than 75% were seen once. Germline values: CDR1 MNHEY, CDR2 SMNVEV (reference sequence). CDR3 length: 12 amino acids. Trimming shortened V by 6 bases and J by 2 bases, and 6 bases separated the two germline ends. Sample: peripheral blood. The receptor comes from a man between 65 and 80 years old with active COVID-19. This sequence joins TRBV27 and TRBJ2-3; D gene ambiguous. In DNA form, the CDR3 reads TGTGCCAGCAGACAGACCACAGATACGCAGTATTTT. It specifies CASRQTTDTQYF.